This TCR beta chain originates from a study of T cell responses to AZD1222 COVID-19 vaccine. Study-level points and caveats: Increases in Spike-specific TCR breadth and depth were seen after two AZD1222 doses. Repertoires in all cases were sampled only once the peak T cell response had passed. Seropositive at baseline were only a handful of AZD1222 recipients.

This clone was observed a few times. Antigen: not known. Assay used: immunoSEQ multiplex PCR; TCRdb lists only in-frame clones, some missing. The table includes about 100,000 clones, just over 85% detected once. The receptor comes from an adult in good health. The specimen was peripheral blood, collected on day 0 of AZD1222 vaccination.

The CDR3: CASSEGQGLYEQYF. DNA of the CDR3: TGTGCCAGCAGCGAGGGACAGGGGTTGTACGAGCAGTACTTC. The rearrangement links TRBV6-5 to TRBJ2-7; 10 bases map to TRBD1. Germline V gives CDR1 MNHEY, CDR2 SVGAGI. Unmatched junction bases numbered 6, after V lost 6 bases and J lost 4 bases. This CDR3 is 14 amino acids long.